A single T cell receptor (beta chain) is shown here with its context. The antigen is not known. The CDR3 extends over 13 amino acids. Trimming removed 2 bases at V and 4 bases at J, with 11 bases between. The germline gives CDR1 GTSNPN, CDR2 SVGIG (reference sequence). This specimen belongs to a study of T cells in Graves' hyperthyroidism and ophthalmopathy. Study as a whole: Any treatment followed the collection of peripheral blood at initial diagnosis. Whole-study results and caveats: Blood also held most thyroid clonotypes expanded beyond 0.001.

Amplification of TCR beta CDR3 regions was performed using RNA transcripts as template. Researchers ran a first-round RT-PCR on the TCR CDR3 using the HTBI primer set. Each CDR3 protein is one row after TCRdb ran MiXCR on the multiplex PCR reads. In the table there are 400,000 to 600,000 distinct CDR3 sequences, roughly a sixth of which are singletons. The chain has TRBV30 and TRBJ1-1, with a tentative D call TRBD1 (5 bases). The receptor's source is a woman aged 25 to 39 with Graves' ophthalmopathy. Sequencing used blood. The CDR3 protein is CAWSNGGGTEAFF. The DNA of the CDR3 is TGTGCCTGGAGTAACGGGGGGGGCACTGAAGCTTTCTTT.